The 5 T cell receptor beta chains listed next were all sequenced from one sample in a study of shared clonotypes between healthy human individuals. Profiling relied on immunoSEQ multiplex PCR, and the TCRdb table lists in-frame clones only, not all of them. The sample has more than 2,000,000 clones, around 94% seen once; the top ten hold 0.14%. The sample comprised naive CD4+ T cells sorted from blood. Regarding subset: CD45RA+ positively selected. The receptor set was obtained from a man between 18 and 35 years old in good health.

The chain combines TRBV28 with TRBJ2-1; no clear D gene. This CDR3 comprises 14 residues. V was trimmed by 7 bases and J by 5 bases, leaving 15 bases between them. Germline CDR1 is MDHEN and CDR2 is SYDVKM. CDR3 DNA: TGTGCCAGCATCCGGCCCATCGCCAACAATGAGCAGTTCTTC. As protein: CASIRPIANNEQFF. Filled out from reference TRBV28 and TRBJ2-1, the complete variable domain reads DVKVTQSSRYLVKRTGEKVFLECVQDMDHENMFWYRQDPGLGLRLIYFSYDVKMKEKGDIPEGYSVSREKKERFSLILESASTNQTSMYLCASIRPIANNEQFFGPGTRLTVL.

The J gene is TRBJ2-3, the V gene TRBV30; TRBD2 agrees at 11 bases. Germline V lookup: CDR1 GTSNPN, CDR2 SVGIG (reference sequence). V trimming: 3 bases; J trimming: 2 bases; junction bases outside the gene matches: 10. The CDR3 runs to 17 residues. CDR3 sequence: CAWSVSATSGNTDTQYF. CDR3 nucleotide sequence: TGTGCCTGGAGCGTCTCCGCGACTAGCGGGAACACAGATACGCAGTATTTT.

V and J are TRBV6-5 and TRBJ1-1, with D tentatively TRBD1 (6 bases). With 6 bases removed from V and 5 bases from J, the gap between germline ends came to 13 bases. This CDR3 comprises 13 residues. Per the germline V gene, CDR1 is MNHEY and CDR2 is SVGAGI. CDR3 region: CASRWKQGTEAFF. CDR3 sequence (DNA): TGTGCCAGCAGGTGGAAACAGGGAACTGAAGCTTTCTTT.

The V gene is TRBV15, the J gene TRBJ2-5, with D possibly matching TRBD1 (6 bases). This CDR3 is 15 amino acids long. V was cut by 0 bases and J by 3 bases, with 11 bases left in between. The germline CDR1 and CDR2 sequences are LNHNV and YYDKDF (reference sequence). As DNA, the CDR3 is TGTGCCACCAGCAGAGATCGGCCAGGGGAAGAGACCCAGTACTTC. Translated: CATSRDRPGEETQYF.

The chain employs TRBV28 and TRBJ1-5; TRBD1 might be the D (5 bases). Germline assignment: CDR1 MDHEN and CDR2 SYDVKM. V was cut by 7 bases and J by 4 bases, with 23 bases left in between. This CDR3 has 17 residues. The CDR3: CASTTPRAGKGNQPQHF. CDR3 in DNA: TGTGCCAGCACCACTCCGAGGGCAGGGAAGGGAAATCAGCCCCAGCATTTT.